This is a list of T cell receptor beta chains from one sample in a study of cytomegalovirus exposure and HLA in healthy donors. Libraries were prepared by immunoSEQ multiplex PCR; TCRdb keeps only in-frame clonotypes and omits some of them. Reported are some 110,000 clones; the ten largest clones contain about 2.7%. Sequenced input: PBMCs. These receptors originate from a man aged 25-45 years in good health and CMV-seronegative. Each CDR3 is given with its conserved first and last residue. The D gene is left open where the match is weak.

>TRBV6-5|-|TRBJ1-5|14
TGTGCCAGCAGCCGCGCCATCGGGGGACAGCCCCAGCATTTT
CASSRAIGGQPQHF
>TRBV4-1|TRBD1|TRBJ1-2|21
TGCGCCAGCAGCCAAGTTTCCCGCAAGCCCGGGACAGGGGGGATTCAAGATGGCTACACCTTC
CASSQVSRKPGTGGIQDGYTF
>TRBV5-6|-|TRBJ2-7|12
TGTGCCAGCAGCTTGAGTAGTAGCGAGCAGTACTTC
CASSLSSSEQYF
>TRBV7-3|TRBD1|TRBJ2-2|14
TGTGCCAGCACGACAGGGGCGAACACCGGGGAGCTGTTTTTT
CASTTGANTGELFF
>TRBV4-1|TRBD2|TRBJ2-1|15
TGCGCCAGCAGCCAGCCGGGACTAGCGTACAATGAGCAGTTCTTC
CASSQPGLAYNEQFF
>TRBV6-1|TRBD2|TRBJ2-1|17
TGTGCCAGCAGTGAAGAAGCTAGCGGGAGTTCCTACAATGAGCAGTTCTTC
CASSEEASGSSYNEQFF
>TRBV11-2|TRBD2|TRBJ2-7|14
TGTGCCAGCAGCTTAAGCGGGAGCTCATACGAGCAGTACTTC
CASSLSGSSYEQYF
>TRBV4-1|TRBD2|TRBJ2-3|16
TGCGCCAGCAGCCAAGGGGGAGCGGGGGGCACAGATACGCAGTATTTT
CASSQGGAGGTDTQYF
>TRBV30|-|TRBJ2-5|13
TGTGCCTGGGACGAGGGGGTGGAAGAGACCCAGTACTTC
CAWDEGVEETQYF
>TRBV6-1|TRBD1|TRBJ2-7|15
TGTGCCAGCAGCCCAAAGACAGGGGGCGGCTACGAGCAGTACTTC
CASSPKTGGGYEQYF
>TRBV12-5|-|TRBJ2-7|17
TGTGCTAGTGGTTTCTCAACGTCCCCTCTAAGTTCCTACGAGCAGTACTTC
CASGFSTSPLSSYEQYF
>TRBV2|-|TRBJ1-1|12
TGTGCCAGCAGTGCGGGGAGCCCTGAAGCTTTCTTT
CASSAGSPEAFF
>TRBV28|TRBD1|TRBJ1-2|16
TGTGCCAGCAGTCAGACAGGGGGTAGCTCTAACTATGGCTACACCTTC
CASSQTGGSSNYGYTF
>TRBV28|TRBD2|TRBJ2-7|16
TGTGCCAGCAGTTTTCCGGAGGGGACTAGAGCCTACGAGCAGTACTTC
CASSFPEGTRAYEQYF
>TRBV29-1|-|TRBJ1-1|12
TGCAGCGTTGAAGATGAGGCCCCTGAAGCTTTCTTT
CSVEDEAPEAFF
>TRBV7-9|-|TRBJ1-2|14
TGTGCCAGCACCTACACGAGTGGGCGGGAAAGCTACACCTTC
CASTYTSGRESYTF
>TRBV28|-|TRBJ1-1|17
TGTGCCAGCAGTTATGGGACACTTATTAGAAAGGACACTGAAGCTTTCTTT
CASSYGTLIRKDTEAFF
>TRBV4-2|-|TRBJ2-3|16
TGTGCCAGCAGCCAATTCAGGGGAGCAGGCACAGATACGCAGTATTTT
CASSQFRGAGTDTQYF
>TRBV4-3|-|TRBJ2-7|16
TGCGCCAGCAGCCAAGATCTTAAGACATTTCTCTACGAGCAGTACTTC
CASSQDLKTFLYEQYF
>TRBV30|-|TRBJ2-7|18
TGTGCCTGGGCTCCCTGGGGAGGACTCTCCTTGCCGCCCTACGAGCAGTACTTC
CAWAPWGGLSLPPYEQYF
>TRBV18|-|TRBJ1-1|12
TGTGCCAGCTCCGAAAGGGGGACTGAAGCTTTCTTT
CASSERGTEAFF
>TRBV25-1|-|TRBJ2-2|16
TGTGCCAGCAGTGAATCGGGACAATCGAACACCGGGGAGCTGTTTTTT
CASSESGQSNTGELFF
>TRBV4-2|TRBD2|TRBJ2-3|17
TGTGCCAGCAGCCAATCGGTAGCGGGAGGGTTCACAGATACGCAGTATTTT
CASSQSVAGGFTDTQYF
>TRBV28|-|TRBJ2-7|12
TGTGCCAGCAGTTTGAGATCCTACGAGCAGTACTTC
CASSLRSYEQYF
>TRBV5-1|TRBD2|TRBJ2-7|13
TGCGCCAGCAGTAGCGGGAACTCCTACGAGCAGTACTTC
CASSSGNSYEQYF
>TRBV30|-|TRBJ2-3|14
TGTGCCTGGAGTGTTTGGCCCAGCACAGATACGCAGTATTTT
CAWSVWPSTDTQYF
>TRBV27|-|TRBJ2-5|16
TGTGCCAGCAGTCCAGGACAAGGCTCCCCCGGGGAGACCCAGTACTTC
CASSPGQGSPGETQYF
>TRBV5-5|-|TRBJ2-1|13
TGTGCCAGCAGACTAGACTCCTACAATGAGCAGTTCTTC
CASRLDSYNEQFF
>TRBV19|-|TRBJ1-5|16
TGTGCCAGTAGTCCAATGGGGGCAGGGTCCTATCAGCCCCAGCATTTT
CASSPMGAGSYQPQHF
>TRBV4-1|-|TRBJ2-1|14
TGCGCCAGCAGCCGCCCGGACTGGCGGGGTGAGCAGTTCTTC
CASSRPDWRGEQFF
>TRBV9|-|TRBJ1-2|15
TGTGCCAGCAGCGTAGACAGGGAGCTTCACTATGGCTACACCTTC
CASSVDRELHYGYTF
>TRBV30|TRBD1|TRBJ2-3|15
TGTGCCTGGAGTGTAGGGGCAGGGGGCCAAGATACGCAGTATTTT
CAWSVGAGGQDTQYF
>TRBV30|TRBD2|TRBJ2-1|15
TGTGCCTGGGGCACCTCAGCGGGGTACTACAATGAGCAGTTCTTC
CAWGTSAGYYNEQFF
>TRBV27|-|TRBJ2-3|16
TGTGCCAGCAGAAATTTGGGCGGCGGGACCACTGATACGCAGTATTTT
CASRNLGGGTTDTQYF
>TRBV19|TRBD2|TRBJ2-7|16
TGTGCCAGTAGTATAGCCGGGGGACTAGCCTCCTACGAGCAGTACTTC
CASSIAGGLASYEQYF
>TRBV7-3|-|TRBJ2-1|15
TGTGCCAGCAGCCTGGGACTCCGGAGTCTCAATGAGCAGTTCTTC
CASSLGLRSLNEQFF
>TRBV14|TRBD1|TRBJ2-4|13
TGTGCCAGCAGCCAAGGGACAGGTGGGGAGTTGTACTTC
CASSQGTGGELYF
>TRBV27|TRBD1|TRBJ2-7|15
TGTGCCAGCAGTTCCCAGCCAGGGGGTCTCTACGAGCAGTACTTC
CASSSQPGGLYEQYF
>TRBV5-8|TRBD1|TRBJ2-5|16
TGTGCCAGCAGCTTGGCACCAGGGGGTCGACAAGAGACCCAGTACTTC
CASSLAPGGRQETQYF
>TRBV29-1|-|TRBJ1-2|13
TGCAGCGTTGAAGGGGGAGCTAACTATGGCTACACCTTC
CSVEGGANYGYTF
>TRBV4-1|-|TRBJ2-3|17
TGCGCCAGCAGCCAAGAATTACGGGCAGGGCAGAGCGATACGCAGTATTTT
CASSQELRAGQSDTQYF
>TRBV27|-|TRBJ1-1|15
TGTGCCAGCAGTTTGGGGCCAGGGGCCAACACTGAAGCTTTCTTT
CASSLGPGANTEAFF
>TRBV28|TRBD1|TRBJ1-3|16
TGTGCCAGCAGTTTAGACAGGGGGTTTCCGAGAAACACCATATATTTT
CASSLDRGFPRNTIYF
>TRBV27|TRBD2|TRBJ2-5|15
TGTGCCAGCAGTCTGACTAGCGGGAGTTGGGAGACCCAGTACTTC
CASSLTSGSWETQYF